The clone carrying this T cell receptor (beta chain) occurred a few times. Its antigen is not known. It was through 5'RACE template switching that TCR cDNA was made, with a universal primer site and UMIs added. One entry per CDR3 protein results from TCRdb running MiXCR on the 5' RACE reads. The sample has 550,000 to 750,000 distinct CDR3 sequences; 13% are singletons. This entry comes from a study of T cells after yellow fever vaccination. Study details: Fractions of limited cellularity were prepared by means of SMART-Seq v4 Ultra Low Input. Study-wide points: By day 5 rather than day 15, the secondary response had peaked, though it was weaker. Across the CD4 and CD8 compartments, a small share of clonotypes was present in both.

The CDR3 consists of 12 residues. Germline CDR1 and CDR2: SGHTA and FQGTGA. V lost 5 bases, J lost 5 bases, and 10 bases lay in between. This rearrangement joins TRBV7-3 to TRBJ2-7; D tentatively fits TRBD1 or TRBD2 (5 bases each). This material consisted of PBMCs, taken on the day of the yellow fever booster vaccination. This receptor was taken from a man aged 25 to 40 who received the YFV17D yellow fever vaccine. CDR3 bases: TGTGCCAGCAGCCCTCAGGGACACGAGCAGTACTTC. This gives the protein CASSPQGHEQYF.